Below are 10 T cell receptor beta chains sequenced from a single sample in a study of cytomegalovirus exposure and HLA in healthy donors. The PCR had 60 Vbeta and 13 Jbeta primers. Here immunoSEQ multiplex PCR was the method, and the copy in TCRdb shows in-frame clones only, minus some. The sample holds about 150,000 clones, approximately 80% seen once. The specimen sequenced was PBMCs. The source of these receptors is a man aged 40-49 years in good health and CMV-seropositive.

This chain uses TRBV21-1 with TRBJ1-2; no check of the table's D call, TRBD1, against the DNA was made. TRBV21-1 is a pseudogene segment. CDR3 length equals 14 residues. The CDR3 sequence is CASSKDLLRYGYTF. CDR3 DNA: TGTGCCAGCAGCAAAGATCTCCTCAGATATGGCTACACCTTC.

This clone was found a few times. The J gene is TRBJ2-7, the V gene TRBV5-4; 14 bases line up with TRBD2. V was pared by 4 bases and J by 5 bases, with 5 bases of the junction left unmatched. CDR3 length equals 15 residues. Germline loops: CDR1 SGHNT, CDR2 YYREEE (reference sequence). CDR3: CASSLGLAGVNEQYF. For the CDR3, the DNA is TGTGCCAGCAGCCTGGGACTAGCGGGAGTGAACGAGCAGTACTTC.

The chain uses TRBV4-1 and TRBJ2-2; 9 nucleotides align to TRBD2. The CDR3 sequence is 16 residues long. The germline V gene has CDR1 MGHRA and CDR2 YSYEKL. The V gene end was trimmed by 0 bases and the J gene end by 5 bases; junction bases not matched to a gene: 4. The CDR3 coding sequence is TGCGCCAGCAGCCAAGAAAGGCTAGCGGGAACCGGGGAGCTGTTTTTT. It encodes CASSQERLAGTGELFF.

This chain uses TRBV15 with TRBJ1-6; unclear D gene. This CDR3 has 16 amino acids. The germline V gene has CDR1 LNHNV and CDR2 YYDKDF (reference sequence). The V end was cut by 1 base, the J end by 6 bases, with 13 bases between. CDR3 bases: TGTGCCACCAGCAGAGGTGTGCCGAGCACTAATTCACCCCTCCACTTT. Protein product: CATSRGVPSTNSPLHF.

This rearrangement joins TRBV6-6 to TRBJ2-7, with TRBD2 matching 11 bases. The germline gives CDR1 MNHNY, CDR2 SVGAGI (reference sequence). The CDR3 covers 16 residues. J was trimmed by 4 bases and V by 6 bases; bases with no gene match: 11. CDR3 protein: CASRPPTSGGSYEQYF. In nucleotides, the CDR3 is TGTGCCAGCAGACCCCCCACTAGCGGGGGAAGTTACGAGCAGTACTTC.

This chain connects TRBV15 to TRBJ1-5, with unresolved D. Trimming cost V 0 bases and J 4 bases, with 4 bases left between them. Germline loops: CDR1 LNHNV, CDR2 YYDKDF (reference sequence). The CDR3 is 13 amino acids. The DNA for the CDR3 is TGTGCCACCAGCAGAGATCCTAATCAGCCCCAGCATTTT. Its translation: CATSRDPNQPQHF.

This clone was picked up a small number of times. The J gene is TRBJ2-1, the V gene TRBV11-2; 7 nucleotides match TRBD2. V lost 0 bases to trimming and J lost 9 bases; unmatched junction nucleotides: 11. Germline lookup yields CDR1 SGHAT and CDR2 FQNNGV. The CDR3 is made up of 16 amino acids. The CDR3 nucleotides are TGTGCCAGCAGCTTAGATAGGTGGAGCGCGGGAGTTGAGCAGTTCTTC. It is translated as CASSLDRWSAGVEQFF.

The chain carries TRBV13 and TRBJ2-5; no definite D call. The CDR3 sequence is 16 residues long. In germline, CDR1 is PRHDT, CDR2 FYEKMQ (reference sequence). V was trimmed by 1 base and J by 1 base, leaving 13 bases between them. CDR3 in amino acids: CASSLVAQLSQETQYF. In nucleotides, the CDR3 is TGTGCCAGCAGCTTAGTAGCCCAGTTATCCCAAGAGACCCAGTACTTC.

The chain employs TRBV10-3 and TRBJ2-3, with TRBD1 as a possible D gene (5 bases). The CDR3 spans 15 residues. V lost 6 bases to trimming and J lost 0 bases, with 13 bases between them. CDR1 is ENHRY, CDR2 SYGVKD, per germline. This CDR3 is CAIRPDTTSTDTQYF. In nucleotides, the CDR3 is TGTGCCATCAGACCGGACACGACTAGCACAGATACGCAGTATTTT.

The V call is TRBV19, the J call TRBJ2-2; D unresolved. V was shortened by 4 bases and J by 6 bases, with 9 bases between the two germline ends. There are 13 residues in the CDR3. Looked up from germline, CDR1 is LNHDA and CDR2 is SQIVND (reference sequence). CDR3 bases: TGTGCCAGTAGTACCGGGTCACCCGGGGAGCTGTTTTTT. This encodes CASSTGSPGELFF.